This TCR beta chain was recorded in a study of post-analysis software for immune sequencing data. Study-wide results and limits: Roughly 5 TRBV segments, TRBV5-6, TRBV5-1 and TRBV20-1 among them, were found more frequent in patients than controls.

Presence of unique molecular identifiers characterized the TCR beta cDNA libraries. TCRdb re-called the PCR reads through MiXCR, storing one row per CDR3 protein. The profile shows about 770,000 distinct CDR3 sequences, 46% of them singletons. For this clonotype: Its antigen is not known.

This CDR3 contains 15 residues. Germline CDR1 reads SEHNR; CDR2 reads FQNEAQ (reference sequence). V was cut by 5 bases and J by 3 bases, with 13 bases left in between. The rearrangement links TRBV7-9 to TRBJ1-4; D unresolved. Sequences were obtained from blood. The receptor's source is a girl aged 5-17 years with multiple sclerosis. The CDR3 bases are TGTGCCAGCAGCCCCCCGACACCATCTAATGAAAAACTGTTTTTT. It yields the protein CASSPPTPSNEKLFF.